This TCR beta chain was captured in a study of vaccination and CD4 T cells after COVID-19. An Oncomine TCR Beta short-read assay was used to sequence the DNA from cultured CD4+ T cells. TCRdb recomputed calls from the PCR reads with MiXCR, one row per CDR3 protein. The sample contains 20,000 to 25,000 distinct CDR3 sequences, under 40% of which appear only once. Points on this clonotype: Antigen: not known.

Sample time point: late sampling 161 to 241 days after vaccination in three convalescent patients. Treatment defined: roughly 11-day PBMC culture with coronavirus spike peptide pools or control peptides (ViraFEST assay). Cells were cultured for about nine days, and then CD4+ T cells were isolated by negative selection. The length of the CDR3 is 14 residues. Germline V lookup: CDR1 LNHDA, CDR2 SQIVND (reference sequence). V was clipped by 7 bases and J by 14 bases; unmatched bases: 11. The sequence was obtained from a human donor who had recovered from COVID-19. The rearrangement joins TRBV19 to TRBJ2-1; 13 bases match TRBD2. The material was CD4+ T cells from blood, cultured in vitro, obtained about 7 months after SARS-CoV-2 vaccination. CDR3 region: CASTLGGLAGSKFF. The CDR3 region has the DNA TGTGCCAGTACCCTTGGGGGACTAGCGGGATCAAAGTTCTTC.